A single sample gave rise to the 10 T cell receptor beta chains below, sequenced in a study of blood T cells in healthy people across ages. Then a second PCR, running roughly 7 to 11 cycles, was carried out with a sample-barcoded 5' primer and a J-beta primer mix. Using its own MiXCR run on the 5' RACE reads, TCRdb lists one record per CDR3 protein. The data hold hundreds of thousands of distinct CDR3 sequences, with 45% to 70% observed a single time. The material sequenced was blood. Source of these receptors: a middle-aged man in good health.

This clonotype was counted at least ten times. A clone one base away is much larger, so this may be a read error. V gene TRBV29-1 combines with J gene TRBJ2-6, with 11 bases aligning to TRBD1. The J segment lost 0 bases and the V segment lost 6 bases, leaving 4 bases of the junction unmatched. The germline V gene has CDR1 SQVTM and CDR2 ANQGSEA. The CDR3 runs 16 residues. For the CDR3, the DNA is TGCAGCGTCCGGGACAGGGGGGGCTCTGGGGCCAACGTCCTGACTTTC. Its protein product is CSVRDRGGSGANVLTF.

This chain uses TRBV5-1 with TRBJ1-1; D gene ambiguous. The germline gives CDR1 SGHRS, CDR2 YFSETQ. The V end lost 3 bases, the J end lost 6 bases, and 9 bases lay between the germline ends. The CDR3 spans 12 residues. CDR3 residues: CASSSRGSEAFF. CDR3 sequence (DNA): TGCGCCAGCAGCTCGCGGGGTTCTGAAGCTTTCTTT.

This rearrangement joins TRBV6-1 to TRBJ1-2, with 12 bases identical to TRBD1. The CDR3 extends over 15 amino acids. CDR1 and CDR2 from the germline V gene are MNHNS and SASEGT. The junction had 5 bases not matched to a gene; V was cut back by 4 bases and J by 5 bases. The CDR3 nucleotides are TGTGCCAGCAGTGCCGGGACAGGGGGCGTTTATGGCTACACCTTC. Its translation is CASSAGTGGVYGYTF.

This clonotype was detected once. This chain joins TRBV7-8 and TRBJ2-7, with no clear D. The V gene lost 2 bases and the J gene lost 3 bases, with 8 bases spanning the gap. CDR1 and CDR2 (germline): SGHVS, FQNEAQ. The CDR3 runs 13 residues. This CDR3 is CASSLSEVYEQYF. The CDR3 region has the DNA TGTGCCAGCAGCTTATCCGAGGTCTACGAGCAGTACTTC. Drawing the rest from reference TRBV7-8 and TRBJ2-7, the complete variable domain is GAGVSQSPRYKVAKRGQDVALRCDPISGHVSLFWYQQALGQGPEFLTYFQNEAQLDKSGLPSDRFFAERPEGSVSTLKIQRTQQEDSAVYLCASSLSEVYEQYFGPGTRLTVT.

V gene TRBV5-6 combines with J gene TRBJ2-4, with 8 bases matching TRBD1. The germline CDR1 and CDR2 sequences are SGHDT and YYEEEE. The CDR3 is 20 amino acids. Trimming removed 4 bases from V and 1 base from J; junction bases left unmatched: 19. The CDR3 reads CASSRRTGLLDSSAKNIQYF. Written as DNA, the CDR3 is TGTGCCAGCAGCCGAAGGACAGGGTTGTTGGATTCATCGGCCAAAAACATTCAGTACTTC.

This sequence joins TRBV6-2 or TRBV6-3 and TRBJ2-1; D is perhaps TRBD2 (5 bases). V was pared by 10 bases and J by 8 bases, with 12 bases between. This CDR3 is 11 amino acids long. Germline V gives CDR1 MNHEY, CDR2 SVGEGT. CDR3 residues: CATTSGYEQFF. The CDR3 DNA reads TGTGCCACCACTAGTGGCTATGAGCAGTTCTTC.

This clonotype turned up a few times. The gene calls are TRBV12-3 or TRBV12-4 and TRBJ1-2; D may be TRBD1 (5 bases). V was pared by 6 bases and J by 7 bases, with 15 bases between. The CDR3 has 13 residues. The DNA of the CDR3 is TGTGCCAGCAGCCAACAGGAATGGCGTGGCTACACCTTC. Amino acids: CASSQQEWRGYTF.

The J gene is TRBJ2-4, the V gene TRBV6-2 or TRBV6-3; D is perhaps TRBD2 (5 bases). Trimming cost V 0 bases and J 11 bases, with 14 bases left between them. The length of the CDR3 is 14 residues. Per the germline V gene, CDR1 is MNHEY and CDR2 is SVGEGT. In DNA, the CDR3 is TGTGCCAGCAGTTACTCGTACGAGGGTAGACTTCAGTACTTC. Translating gives CASSYSYEGRLQYF.

The chain is built from TRBV5-1 and TRBJ1-5; 8 nucleotides match TRBD1. With V trimmed by 0 bases and J by 7 bases, 6 bases remained unmatched. The CDR3 has 15 residues. Germline-derived CDR1 and CDR2 are SGHRS and YFSETQ. The CDR3 region is CASSLGTGSRQPQHF. CDR3 DNA sequence: TGCGCCAGCAGCTTGGGGACAGGGTCGCGACAGCCCCAGCATTTT. Together with reference TRBV5-1 and TRBJ1-5, the CDR3 gives the full variable domain: KAGVTQTPRYLIKTRGQQVTLSCSPISGHRSVSWYQQTPGQGLQFLFEYFSETQRNKGNFPGRFSGRQFSNSRSEMNVSTLELGDSALYLCASSLGTGSRQPQHFGDGTRLSIL.

The chain is built from TRBV9 and TRBJ2-2; tentatively, D is TRBD1 or TRBD2 (5 bases each). Trimming took off 0 bases at V and 0 bases at J, with 12 bases between the two ends. This CDR3 has 17 residues. Germline CDR1 and CDR2: SGDLS and YYNGEE. CDR3 residues: CASSVGGSRSNTGELFF. For the CDR3, the DNA is TGTGCCAGCAGCGTAGGGGGGAGTAGGTCGAACACCGGGGAGCTGTTTTTT.